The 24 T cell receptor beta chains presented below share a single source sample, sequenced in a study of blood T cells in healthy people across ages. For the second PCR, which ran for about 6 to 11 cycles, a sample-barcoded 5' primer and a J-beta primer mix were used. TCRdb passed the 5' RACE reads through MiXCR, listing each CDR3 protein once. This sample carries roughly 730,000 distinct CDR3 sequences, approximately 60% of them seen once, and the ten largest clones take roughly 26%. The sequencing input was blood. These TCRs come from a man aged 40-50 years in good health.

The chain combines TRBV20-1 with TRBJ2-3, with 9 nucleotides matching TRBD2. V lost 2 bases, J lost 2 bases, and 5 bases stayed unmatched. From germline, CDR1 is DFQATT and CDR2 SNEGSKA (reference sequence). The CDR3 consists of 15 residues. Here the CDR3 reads CSARISGGLTDTQYF. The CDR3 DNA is TGCAGTGCTAGAATTAGCGGGGGCCTCACAGATACGCAGTATTTT.

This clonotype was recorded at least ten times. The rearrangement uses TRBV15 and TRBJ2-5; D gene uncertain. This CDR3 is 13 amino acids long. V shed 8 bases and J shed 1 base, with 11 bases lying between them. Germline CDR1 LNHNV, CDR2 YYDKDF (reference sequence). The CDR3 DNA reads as TGTGCCACCGCGTGGCGGCTCCAAGAGACCCAGTACTTC. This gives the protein CATAWRLQETQYF.

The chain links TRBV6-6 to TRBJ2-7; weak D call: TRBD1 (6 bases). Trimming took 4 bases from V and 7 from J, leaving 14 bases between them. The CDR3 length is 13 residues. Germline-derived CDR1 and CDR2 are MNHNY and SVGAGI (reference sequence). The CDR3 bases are TGTGCCAGCAGTTCGCAGGGGAAGTGGGAGCAGTACTTC. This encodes CASSSQGKWEQYF.

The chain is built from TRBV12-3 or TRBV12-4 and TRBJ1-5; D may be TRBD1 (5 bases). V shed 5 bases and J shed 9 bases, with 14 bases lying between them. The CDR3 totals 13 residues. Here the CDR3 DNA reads TGTGCCAGCAGTCCGGGGGTCGACGGGCCCCAGCATTTT. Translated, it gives CASSPGVDGPQHF.

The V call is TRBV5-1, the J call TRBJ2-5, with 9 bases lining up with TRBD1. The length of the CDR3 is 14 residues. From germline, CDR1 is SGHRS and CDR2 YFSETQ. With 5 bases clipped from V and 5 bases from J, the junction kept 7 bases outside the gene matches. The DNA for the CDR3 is TGCGCCAGCAGAGGGACAGGGTACGGGGAGACCCAGTACTTC. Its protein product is CASRGTGYGETQYF.

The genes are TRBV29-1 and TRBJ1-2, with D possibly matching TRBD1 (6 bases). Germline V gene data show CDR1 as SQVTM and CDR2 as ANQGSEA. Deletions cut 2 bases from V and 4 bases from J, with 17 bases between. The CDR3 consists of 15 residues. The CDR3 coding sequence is TGCAGCGTTGAACCCGAACTTCAGGGGTCCTATGGCTACACCTTC. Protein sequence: CSVEPELQGSYGYTF.

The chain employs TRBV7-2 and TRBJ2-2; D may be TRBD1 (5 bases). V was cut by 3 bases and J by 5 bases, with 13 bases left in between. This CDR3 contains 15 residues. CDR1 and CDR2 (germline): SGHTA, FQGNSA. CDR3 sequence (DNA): TGTGCCAGCAGCTTTTCACAGGTTACTACCGGGGAGCTGTTTTTT. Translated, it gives CASSFSQVTTGELFF.

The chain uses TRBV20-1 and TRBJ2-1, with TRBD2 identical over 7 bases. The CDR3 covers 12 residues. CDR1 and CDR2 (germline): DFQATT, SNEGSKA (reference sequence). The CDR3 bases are TGCAGGGGAGGGGATTTCTACAATGAGCAGTTCTTC. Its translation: CRGGDFYNEQFF.

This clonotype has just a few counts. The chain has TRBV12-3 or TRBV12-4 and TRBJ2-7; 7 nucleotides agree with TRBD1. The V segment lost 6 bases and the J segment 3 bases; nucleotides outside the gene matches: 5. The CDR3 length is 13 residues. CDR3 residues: CASSSYRGYEQYF. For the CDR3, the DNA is TGTGCCAGCAGCTCCTACAGGGGCTACGAGCAGTACTTC.

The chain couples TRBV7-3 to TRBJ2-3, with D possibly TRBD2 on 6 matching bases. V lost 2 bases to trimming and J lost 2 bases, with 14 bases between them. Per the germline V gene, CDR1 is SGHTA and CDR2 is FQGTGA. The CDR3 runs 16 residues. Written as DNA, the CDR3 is TGTGCCAGCAGCTTAGATCGAGGCGGGGACACAGATACGCAGTATTTT. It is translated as CASSLDRGGDTDTQYF.

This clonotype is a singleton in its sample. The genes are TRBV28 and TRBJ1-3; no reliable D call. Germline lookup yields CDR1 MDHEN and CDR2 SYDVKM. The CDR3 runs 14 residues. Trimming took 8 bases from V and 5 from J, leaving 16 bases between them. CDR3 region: CASLTSSLRNTIYF. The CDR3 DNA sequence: TGTGCCAGCTTAACAAGTTCGCTGAGAAACACCATATATTTT.

The CDR3 DNA is TGTGCCATGACATCTAGCGGGAGTAGCCATGAGCAGTTCTTC. Amino acid sequence: CAMTSSGSSHEQFF. V is TRBV10-3 and J is TRBJ2-1, with TRBD2 identical over 10 bases. Germline-derived CDR1 and CDR2 are ENHRY and SYGVKD. J gave up 8 bases and V 9 bases, and 10 bases lay outside the gene matches. This CDR3 region has 14 residues.

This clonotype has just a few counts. This chain's CDR3 is CSVETNRVGAYGYTF. CDR3 bases: TGCAGCGTCGAAACTAACAGGGTGGGCGCCTATGGCTACACCTTC. The genes are TRBV29-1 and TRBJ1-2; D is perhaps TRBD1 (6 bases). Germline CDR1 SQVTM, CDR2 ANQGSEA. The CDR3 has 15 amino acids. The V end was cut by 6 bases, the J end by 4 bases, with 21 bases between.

The DNA of the CDR3 is TGTGCCAGCAGCTCATGGACTAGCGTCGAGACCCAGTACTTC. Its protein product is CASSSWTSVETQYF. V and J are TRBV5-6 and TRBJ2-5; 9 nucleotides match TRBD2. V dropped 3 bases and J dropped 5; count of bases not matched to a gene: 5. CDR1 and CDR2 from the germline V gene are SGHDT and YYEEEE. The CDR3 length is 14 residues.

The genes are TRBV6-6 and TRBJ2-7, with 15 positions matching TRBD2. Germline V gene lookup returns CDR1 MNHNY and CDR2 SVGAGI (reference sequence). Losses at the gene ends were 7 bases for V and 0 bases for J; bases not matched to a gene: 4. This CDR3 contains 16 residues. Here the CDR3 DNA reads TGTGCCAGCAATCAGGGACTAGCGGGAGGCTCCTACGAGCAGTACTTC. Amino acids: CASNQGLAGGSYEQYF.

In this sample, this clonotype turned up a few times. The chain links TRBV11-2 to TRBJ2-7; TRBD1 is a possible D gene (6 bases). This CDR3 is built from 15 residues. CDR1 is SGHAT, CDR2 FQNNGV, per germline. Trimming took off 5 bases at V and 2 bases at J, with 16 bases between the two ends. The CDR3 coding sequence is TGTGCCAGCAGCGACCGACAGGAAAGACCCTACGAGCAGTACTTC. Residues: CASSDRQERPYEQYF.

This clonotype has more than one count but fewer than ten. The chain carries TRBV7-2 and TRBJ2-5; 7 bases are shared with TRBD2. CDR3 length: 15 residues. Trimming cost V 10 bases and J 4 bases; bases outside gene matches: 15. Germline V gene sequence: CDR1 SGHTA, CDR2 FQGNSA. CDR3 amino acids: CATTAARGRVETQYF. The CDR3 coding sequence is TGTGCCACCACTGCCGCTCGGGGGAGGGTAGAGACCCAGTACTTC. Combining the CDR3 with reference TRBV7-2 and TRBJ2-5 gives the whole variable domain GAGVSQSPSNKVTEKGKDVELRCDPISGHTALYWYRQSLGQGLEFLIYFQGNSAPDKSGLPSDRFSAERTGGSVSTLTIQRTQQEDSAVYLCATTAARGRVETQYFGPGTRLLVL.

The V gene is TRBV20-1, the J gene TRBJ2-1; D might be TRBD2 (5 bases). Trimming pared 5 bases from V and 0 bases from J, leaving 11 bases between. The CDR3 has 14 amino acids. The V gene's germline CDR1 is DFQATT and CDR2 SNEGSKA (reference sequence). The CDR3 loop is CSAGAESSYNEQFF. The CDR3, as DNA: TGCAGTGCTGGAGCGGAGAGCTCCTACAATGAGCAGTTCTTC.

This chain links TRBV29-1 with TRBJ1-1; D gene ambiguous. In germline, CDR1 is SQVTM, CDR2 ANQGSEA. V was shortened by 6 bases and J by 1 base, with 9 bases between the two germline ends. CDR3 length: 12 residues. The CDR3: CSVGRANTEAFF. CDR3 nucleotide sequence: TGCAGCGTGGGCCGTGCGAACACTGAAGCTTTCTTT.

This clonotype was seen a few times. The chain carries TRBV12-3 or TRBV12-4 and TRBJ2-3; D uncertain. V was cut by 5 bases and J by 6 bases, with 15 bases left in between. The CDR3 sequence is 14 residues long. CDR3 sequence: CASSPSYTGDTQYF. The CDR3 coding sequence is TGTGCCAGCAGTCCCTCATATACTGGTGATACGCAGTATTTT.

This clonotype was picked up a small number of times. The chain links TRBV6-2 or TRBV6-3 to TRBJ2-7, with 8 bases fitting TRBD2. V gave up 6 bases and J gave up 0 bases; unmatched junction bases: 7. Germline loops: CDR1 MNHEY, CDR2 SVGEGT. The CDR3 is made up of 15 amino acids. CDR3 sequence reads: CASSDKRESSYEQYF. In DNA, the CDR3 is TGTGCCAGCAGCGACAAGCGGGAGAGCTCCTACGAGCAGTACTTC.

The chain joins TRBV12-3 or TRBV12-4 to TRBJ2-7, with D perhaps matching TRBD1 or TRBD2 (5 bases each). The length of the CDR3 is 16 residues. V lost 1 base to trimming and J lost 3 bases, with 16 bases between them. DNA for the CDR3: TGTGCCAGCAGTTTAGAGCAGGGCCTTGGGGGCTACGAGCAGTACTTC. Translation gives CASSLEQGLGGYEQYF.

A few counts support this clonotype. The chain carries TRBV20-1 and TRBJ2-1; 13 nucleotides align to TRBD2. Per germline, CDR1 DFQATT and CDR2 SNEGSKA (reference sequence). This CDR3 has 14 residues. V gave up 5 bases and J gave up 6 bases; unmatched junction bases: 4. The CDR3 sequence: CSAPGTSGTNEQFF. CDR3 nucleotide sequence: TGCAGTGCTCCTGGGACTAGCGGGACCAATGAGCAGTTCTTC.

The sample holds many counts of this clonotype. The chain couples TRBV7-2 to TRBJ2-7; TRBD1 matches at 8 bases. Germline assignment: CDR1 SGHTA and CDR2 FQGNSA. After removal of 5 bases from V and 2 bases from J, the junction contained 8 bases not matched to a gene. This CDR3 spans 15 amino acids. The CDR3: CASSPGTGQPYEQYF. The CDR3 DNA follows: TGTGCCAGCAGCCCTGGGACAGGTCAACCCTACGAGCAGTACTTC.